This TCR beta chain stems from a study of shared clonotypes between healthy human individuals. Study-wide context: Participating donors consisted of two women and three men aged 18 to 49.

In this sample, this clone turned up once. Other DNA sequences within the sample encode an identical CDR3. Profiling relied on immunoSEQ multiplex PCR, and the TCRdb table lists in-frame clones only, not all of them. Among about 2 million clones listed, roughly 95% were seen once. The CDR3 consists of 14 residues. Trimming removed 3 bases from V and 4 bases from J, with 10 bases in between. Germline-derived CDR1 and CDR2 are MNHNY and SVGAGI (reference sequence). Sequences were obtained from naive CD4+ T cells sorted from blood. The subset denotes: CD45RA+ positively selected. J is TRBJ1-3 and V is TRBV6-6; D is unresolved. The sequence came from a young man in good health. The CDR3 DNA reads TGTGCCAGCAGTTATTCGGGATCCGGAAACACCATATATTTT. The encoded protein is CASSYSGSGNTIYF.